This TCR beta chain stems from a study of blood T cells in healthy people across ages. Study-wide points: Unsorted PBMCs ruled out conclusive naive versus antigen-experienced comparison.

This clonotype has a handful of counts. The antigen is not known. Then a second PCR, running roughly 7 to 11 cycles, was carried out with a sample-barcoded 5' primer and a J-beta primer mix. Each CDR3 protein gets one entry after TCRdb re-called the 5' RACE reads with MiXCR. The sample yields over 450,000 distinct CDR3 sequences, more than 20% seen once. CDR1 SNHLY and CDR2 FYNNEI come from the germline V gene. V was pared by 3 bases and J by 7 bases, with 7 bases between. The CDR3 is made up of 11 amino acids. Each donor was a healthy Caucasian individual from Russia, aged about 6 to 100. This same sample was also part of a study on T cells of mothers and their children.

The V and J genes are TRBV2 and TRBJ2-7, with D perhaps TRBD2 (5 bases). The specimen sequenced was blood. The source of this sequence is a boy between 10 and 17 years old in good health. The CDR3 sequence is CASSERREQYF. CDR3 bases: TGTGCCAGCAGTGAGAGGAGGGAGCAGTACTTC.